This T cell receptor beta chain was captured in a study of technical replicates of blood from several donors. This table comes from immunoSEQ multiplex PCR, and its TCRdb copy is limited to in-frame clones, with some not included. Counted here are roughly 71,000 clones, approximately 96% occurring once; the ten biggest clones make up under 0.5%. The CDR3 spans 15 residues. V gave up 2 bases and J gave up 4 bases; unmatched junction bases: 2. Per germline, CDR1 SGHTS and CDR2 YDEGEE. The V gene is TRBV5-8, the J gene TRBJ2-1; 11 bases match TRBD2. The sequenced material came from T cells isolated from PBMCs. The receptor comes from a human donor in good health. The DNA of the CDR3 is TGTGCCAGCAGCTTCGGGACTAGCGGTTACAATGAGCAGTTCTTC. Translated, it gives CASSFGTSGYNEQFF.